This T cell receptor beta chain was captured by sequencing in a study of regulatory T cells in long-lasting Graves disease listed by TCRdb under 2021. Background for the entire study: Newly diagnosed Graves' disease patients had taken antithyroid drugs for less than 3 months. Persistent Graves' disease patients were compared with newly diagnosed Graves' disease patients by peripheral blood TCR sequencing and RNA sequencing. The study took place in China and was registered as a clinical trial. TCR sequencing covered around 13 persistent and 20 newly diagnosed Graves' disease patients, some 35 samples in total. The full study reports these points: Persistent disease showed preferential use of TRBV28, TRBJ1-2 and TRBJ2-5, whereas newly diagnosed disease favored TRBV20-1 and TRBJ2-1. Sequencing and analysis were restricted to the TCR beta chain. The study examined only peripheral blood because the primary lesion, thyroid tissue, could not be accessed. Persistent Graves' disease patients showed lower TCR Shannon entropy and fewer highly expanded clones than newly diagnosed patients, suggesting clonal expansion. The authors acknowledged the small sample size as a limitation that may reduce accuracy. Patients with persistent disease shared more public clonotypes (approximately 2,500) than newly diagnosed patients did (966).

Reading from cysteine to phenylalanine, the CDR3 counts 12 amino acids. Solely the CDR3 DNA is kept, with 36 bases framed from the first base. V is clipped by 1 base and J by 7 bases, and the sequence between their germline boundaries is 5 bases long. Read against the paper, the sample's time point label means: newly diagnosed GD, antithyroid drugs for less than 3 months. RNA was extracted from PBMCs in TRIzol for both TCR sequencing and RNA sequencing. The diagnosis of Graves' disease was made according to American Thyroid Association guidelines. Patients were recruited from an endocrinology department in Xi'an, China. Each patient gave 9 to 10 milliliters of peripheral blood, collected in an EDTA anticoagulant tube. Ficoll Paque Plus density gradient separation was used to isolate PBMCs, and no further T cell sorting was done. RNA quality was checked with an Agilent 2100 Bioanalyzer and agarose gel, and concentration with a NanoDrop 2000.

This clonotype has ten or more counts. Its recognized antigen is unknown. Base qualities are not recorded, but no much larger clone differs from it by a single base. Library preparation used multiplex PCR. The instrument given in TCRdb is Illumina HiSeq 4000. iRepertoire HTBI primers and Arm-PCR amplification of CDR3 regions were used to construct TCR beta libraries. PCR products were gel purified before sequencing. As for how the authors treated the data: Across samples, 60 to 80 TRBV and 12 to 15 TRBJ segments were identified and used for gene usage analysis of CDR3 amino acid clonotypes. Filtered high-quality paired reads were merged into contigs using COPE and FqMerger. BLAST was used to align contigs to IMGT TRBV, TRBD and TRBJ reference genes, and CDR3 was defined according to IMGT. Any clonotype with a frequency above 0.1% was classified as a highly expanded clone. Shannon entropy served as the measure of repertoire diversity, while the Gini coefficient captured V-J evenness. A clonotype was considered public if more than one individual shared it. TCRdb cleaned the public reads at Q25 with fastp, built clones with MiXCR and kept in-frame beta chains. For every CDR3 protein sequence, its rows merge into one entry that carries the most common genes and DNA. These V and J calls derive from TCRdb rather than the authors' analysis. The sample data list 400,000 to 500,000 distinct CDR3 sequences, and 12% to 15% of these were observed just once. The top ten hold under 20% of the sample.

These data also featured in a second study, about T cells in Graves' hyperthyroidism and ophthalmopathy. The second study, in turn, reports: Stable Graves' hyperthyroidism was defined as no progression to ophthalmopathy during 18 months of follow-up. The hyperthyroidism patients were between 18 and 65 years old and newly diagnosed, with a disease duration of less than 2 months. Patients with uncontrolled infections, other autoimmune diseases, pregnancy or lactation were excluded. Diagnoses relied on clinical symptoms, serum thyroxine and TRAb, thyroid ultrasound and orbital computed tomography. For the first round of RT-PCR on the TCR CDR3, the HTBI primer set was used together with the Qiagen OneStep RT-PCR kit. Most expanded thyroid clonotypes (frequency above 0.001) were also detected in blood, suggesting blood repertoires may reflect thyroid immune responses. A 13 V-J signature model separated ophthalmopathy from stable hyperthyroidism, with 87.88% sensitivity and around 84% specificity in cross-validation and 80%/75% in testing. In validation, the model predicted progression to ophthalmopathy with approximately 71% sensitivity and 72.22% specificity, a median of about 6 months before onset. To identify distinguishing TCR V-J signatures, a discovery cohort of about a hundred patients was used, comprising some 45 with Graves' ophthalmopathy and 57 with stable Graves' hyperthyroidism. Whether ophthalmopathy could be predicted prospectively was tested in an independent validation cohort made up of about 18 hyperthyroidism patients plus 17 patients who later progressed to ophthalmopathy. For training and testing, the 100 or so patients in the discovery cohort were randomly divided in a 7:3 ratio. In addition, the study compared T-cell repertoires in thyroid tissue and in blood from six Graves' hyperthyroidism patients. Following sampling, methimazole starting at 30 mg daily was given to hyperthyroidism patients, and high-dose intravenous methylprednisolone was given to ophthalmopathy patients. The libraries were constructed in a second round of multiplex PCR and then size-selected and purified. Libraries were sequenced paired-end with 100 bp reads on an Illumina HiSeq2000. SOAPnuke was used to process the raw data, removing reads that contained adapters or uncalled bases, had a mean Phred below 15, or lacked an exact match to the constant primer or identifier. High-quality paired reads were merged with COPE v1.2.5, and unique nucleotide sequences were defined as clonotypes. MiTCR v1.1 was used to align the clonotypes against IMGT TRBV, TRBD and TRBJ reference segments. The analysis included only V-J combinations with a frequency above 0.0001, which together covered about 99% of the repertoires. The TCS score was defined as the ratio of F50 (clonal expansion) to E x V (chaos), calculated using BLOSUM62-based TCRdist between CDR3 peptides within each V-J. Welch's t-statistics and random forest reduced just over 500 V-J features to roughly 13, which were used in a naive Bayes classifier (R e1071). No statistical method was used to fix the sample size in advance, and group allocation was not hidden from the investigators. According to the paper, TCR Vbeta CDR3 sequencing was carried out on 120 to 150 peripheral blood samples, which came from fewer than 50 ophthalmopathy, under 80 hyperthyroidism and about 17 progressor patients.

The sample in question was peripheral blood mononuclear cells (PBMCs), obtained at new diagnosis, from a patient treated with antithyroid drugs. The sequence derives from a woman between 50 and 59 years old with Graves disease. Donor details come from another sample of the same person, matched by shared clones. Recombination linked TRBV12-3 or TRBV12-4 to TRBJ1-5; the D gene is unclear. The sequenced DNA is TGTGCCAGCAGTTTAGAGTCGCAGCCCCAGCATTTT. It specifies CASSLESQPQHF.